This passage covers 27 T cell receptor beta chains from one sample sequenced in a study of Tregs in tolerant kidney transplant recipients. After about 6 days with irradiated graft donor PBMCs, CFSE-labeled recipient PBMCs were FACS-sorted. Their antigens are not known. The data were produced by immunoSEQ multiplex PCR, yet TCRdb's version contains in-frame clones alone and is incomplete. The table has 15,000 to 17,000 clones, 53% seen once. This material consisted of CD4+ T cells from blood cultured with allogeneic cells, taken before the transplant. These receptors originate from a human patient who received a combined kidney and bone marrow transplant.

The V gene is TRBV30, the J gene TRBJ2-1, with 11 bases aligning to TRBD1. The CDR3 is made up of 14 amino acids. After removal of 5 bases from V and 7 bases from J, the junction contained 7 bases not matched to a gene. Germline V gives CDR1 GTSNPN, CDR2 SVGIG (reference sequence). In DNA form, the CDR3 reads TGTGCCTGGGCCGGGACAGGGGGTATTAATGAGCAGTTCTTC. Its protein is CAWAGTGGINEQFF.

This clone occurred a few times. The chain uses TRBV7-2 and TRBJ2-7; 9 bases align to TRBD2. V gave up 2 bases and J gave up 10 bases; unmatched junction bases: 15. The CDR3 is 16 residues long. Germline CDR1 SGHTA, CDR2 FQGNSA. CDR3: CASSLYAQLAGTHQYF. CDR3 nucleotides: TGTGCCAGCAGCTTATACGCTCAACTAGCGGGTACCCACCAGTACTTC.

This clone was counted only a few times. The V and J genes are TRBV11-1 and TRBJ2-2; tentative D call: TRBD2 (5 bases). The CDR3 spans 14 residues. The germline gives CDR1 SGHAT, CDR2 FQDESV (reference sequence). Trimming cost V 3 bases and J 4 bases, with 9 bases left between them. The chain's CDR3 is CASSLVRATGELFF. In nucleotides, the CDR3 is TGTGCCAGCAGCTTGGTGCGGGCCACCGGGGAGCTGTTTTTT.

The chain couples TRBV4-1 to TRBJ2-7, with a tentative D call TRBD2 (6 bases). This CDR3 has 14 amino acids. V was pared by 2 bases and J by 6 bases, with 14 bases between. Germline CDR1 is MGHRA and CDR2 is YSYEKL. CDR3 nucleotide sequence: TGCGCCAGCAGCCAAAACATCGGGGGAGGCGAGCAGTACTTC. It translates to CASSQNIGGGEQYF.

CDR3 protein: CASSLGTVETQYF. Here the CDR3 DNA reads TGTGCCAGCAGCTTGGGGACTGTGGAGACCCAGTACTTC. The genes are TRBV5-4 and TRBJ2-5; weak D call: TRBD2 (5 bases). Germline CDR1 SGHNT, CDR2 YYREEE (reference sequence). The CDR3 covers 13 residues. Trimming pared 0 bases from V and 5 bases from J, leaving 8 bases between.

This clone appeared a few times. This chain links TRBV27 with TRBJ2-1, with 7 nucleotides matching TRBD2. V shed 6 bases and J 8 bases; nucleotides not matched to a gene: 10. CDR1 MNHEY and CDR2 SMNVEV come from the germline V gene (reference sequence). This CDR3 comprises 14 residues. CDR3 sequence: CASRRLASLDEQFF. DNA for the CDR3: TGTGCCAGCAGGAGACTAGCTTCCCTCGATGAGCAGTTCTTC.

This clone has only a few counts. The chain couples TRBV4-3 to TRBJ2-6; possibly TRBD1 for D (5 bases). Trimming took off 2 bases at V and 2 bases at J, with 10 bases between the two ends. This CDR3 has 16 amino acids. Looked up from germline, CDR1 is LGHNA and CDR2 is YSLEER. CDR3 loop: CASSQRPGTGANVLTF. The DNA of the CDR3 is TGCGCCAGCAGCCAAAGGCCAGGGACTGGGGCCAACGTCCTGACTTTC.

The chain is built from TRBV7-9 and TRBJ2-5; possibly TRBD2 for D (7 bases). The CDR3 is 14 amino acids. Germline values: CDR1 SEHNR, CDR2 FQNEAQ (reference sequence). Trimming removed 0 bases at V and 4 bases at J, with 9 bases between. The CDR3 sequence: CASSLAGGRETQYF. CDR3 DNA sequence: TGTGCCAGCAGCTTAGCGGGGGGGCGAGAGACCCAGTACTTC.

In its sample, this clone was seen a few times. This chain links TRBV5-6 with TRBJ1-5; D is uncertain. CDR3 size: 13 residues. Trimming took off 2 bases at V and 2 bases at J, with 5 bases between the two ends. Germline CDR1 reads SGHDT; CDR2 reads YYEEEE. The CDR3: CASSLSRNQPQHF. In DNA form, the CDR3 reads TGTGCCAGCAGCTTATCTCGCAATCAGCCCCAGCATTTT.

This sequence joins TRBV7-3 and TRBJ2-3, with D tentatively TRBD2 (5 bases). The CDR3 extends over 14 amino acids. The germline CDR1 and CDR2 sequences are SGHTA and FQGTGA. Between the trimmed V and J ends, which lost 5 bases and 8 bases, there was a span of 17 bases. The CDR3 coding sequence is TGTGCCAGCAGCCCCCGCCCTAGCATGGGTACGCAGTATTTT. This codes for CASSPRPSMGTQYF.

The rearrangement joins TRBV19 to TRBJ2-3, with TRBD1 as a possible D gene (7 bases). This CDR3 spans 17 amino acids. From germline, CDR1 is LNHDA and CDR2 SQIVND (reference sequence). V lost 0 bases and J lost 7, with 20 bases in between. The CDR3 reads CASSIDLFRQGGNTQYF. The CDR3 DNA sequence: TGTGCCAGTAGTATAGATCTATTTCGACAGGGAGGAAATACGCAGTATTTT.

This clone occurred a few times. The genes are TRBV9 and TRBJ2-3; D may be TRBD1 (6 bases). The ends were cut back, 2 bases at V and 6 bases at J, with 13 bases in the middle. CDR1 SGDLS and CDR2 YYNGEE come from the germline V gene. The CDR3 runs 14 residues. CDR3 DNA: TGTGCCAGCAGCGTCCTTCACAGGGAGGATACGCAGTATTTT. Amino acid sequence: CASSVLHREDTQYF. Drawing the rest from reference TRBV9 and TRBJ2-3, the complete variable domain is DSGVTQTPKHLITATGQRVTLRCSPRSGDLSVYWYQQSLDQGLQFLIQYYNGEERAKGNILERFSAQQFPDLHSELNLSSLELGDSALYFCASSVLHREDTQYFGPGTRLTVL.

The chain has TRBV11-2 and TRBJ2-3; the match to TRBD2 covers 8 bases. CDR1 is SGHAT, CDR2 FQNNGV, per germline. The CDR3 runs to 16 residues. Unmatched junction bases numbered 12, after V lost 2 bases and J lost 8 bases. The CDR3 loop reads CASSLYGGAATGTQYF. The DNA of the CDR3 is TGTGCCAGCAGCTTATACGGGGGGGCCGCGACCGGTACGCAGTATTTT.

The genes are TRBV19 and TRBJ2-2, with TRBD2 identical over 9 bases. The CDR3 runs to 14 residues. Germline V gives CDR1 LNHDA, CDR2 SQIVND (reference sequence). Germline trimming cut 4 bases from V and 4 bases from J; bases unmatched to any gene: 1. The CDR3 reads CASSNSGSTGELFF. CDR3 in DNA: TGTGCCAGTAGTAATAGCGGGAGCACCGGGGAGCTGTTTTTT.

In its sample, this clone was seen a few times. The chain carries TRBV6-5 and TRBJ2-1, with TRBD1 matching over 8 bases. V dropped 5 bases and J dropped 3; count of bases not matched to a gene: 6. Germline loops: CDR1 MNHEY, CDR2 SVGAGI. This CDR3 spans 15 amino acids. CDR3 protein: CASSRTGSGYNEQFF. The DNA for the CDR3 is TGTGCCAGCAGTAGGACAGGGTCAGGCTACAATGAGCAGTTCTTC.

Concerning this clone: One end of the junction does not line up with germline, which may come from a read error. The chain has TRBV7-3 and TRBJ1-6; 7 bases align to TRBD1. The CDR3 is 15 residues long. The germline CDR1 and CDR2 sequences are SGHTA and FQGTGA. The CDR3 DNA sequence: TGTGCCAGCAGCCTGACGGGGACAGTCGGTTCCCCCCCCCACTTT. It yields the protein CASSLTGTVGSPPHF.

The gene calls are TRBV7-8 and TRBJ2-2; D is undetermined. Looked up from germline, CDR1 is SGHVS and CDR2 is FQNEAQ. The ends were cut back, 1 base at V and 5 bases at J, with 14 bases in the middle. CDR3 length: 16 residues. The CDR3 nucleotides are TGTGCCAGCAGCTTAGTTATCGCCACTACAACCGGGGAGCTGTTTTTT. This encodes CASSLVIATTTGELFF.

J is TRBJ2-5 and V is TRBV11-2, with 9 bases identical to TRBD1. V dropped 2 bases and J dropped 5; count of bases not matched to a gene: 3. CDR3 length: 14 amino acids. Germline V gene lookup returns CDR1 SGHAT and CDR2 FQNNGV. The CDR3 sequence is CASSLSQGAETQYF. The CDR3 coding sequence is TGTGCCAGCAGCTTATCACAGGGGGCTGAGACCCAGTACTTC.

The chain carries TRBV7-2 and TRBJ2-4; TRBD1 agrees at 8 bases. Germline CDR1 reads SGHTA; CDR2 reads FQGNSA. The V gene end was trimmed by 5 bases and the J gene end by 2 bases; junction bases not matched to a gene: 8. There are 16 residues in the CDR3. The CDR3 sequence: CASSTWTGQPKNIQYF. Written as DNA, the CDR3 is TGTGCCAGCAGCACGTGGACAGGGCAGCCCAAAAACATTCAGTACTTC.

V gene TRBV5-1 combines with J gene TRBJ2-2; D remains unclear. V dropped 0 bases and J dropped 5 bases, with 8 bases sitting between them. The CDR3 loop spans 14 amino acids. CDR1 and CDR2 (germline): SGHRS, YFSETQ. The CDR3 is CASSLVSRTGELFF. Written as DNA, the CDR3 is TGCGCCAGCAGCTTGGTATCGAGGACCGGGGAGCTGTTTTTT.

This clone turned up a few times. The chain links TRBV5-6 to TRBJ2-3; D unclear. Germline-derived CDR1 and CDR2 are SGHDT and YYEEEE. V lost 1 base and J 1 base, leaving 13 bases between the germline ends. The CDR3 contains 16 residues. CDR3 region: CASSLWANSGTDTQYF. In nucleotides, the CDR3 is TGTGCCAGCAGCTTGTGGGCGAACTCTGGCACAGATACGCAGTATTTT.

The chain carries TRBV11-3 and TRBJ2-3, with D unresolved. This CDR3 spans 17 amino acids. The ends were cut back, 4 bases at V and 3 bases at J, with 20 bases in the middle. Per germline, CDR1 SGHNT and CDR2 YENEEA. The CDR3 DNA reads as TGTGCCAGCAGCTCAAGAACCGGGTCCAACCCGACAGATACGCAGTATTTT. The encoded protein is CASSSRTGSNPTDTQYF.

This clone appeared once. The chain couples TRBV28 to TRBJ2-3; tentative D call: TRBD2 (7 bases). CDR1 MDHEN and CDR2 SYDVKM come from the germline V gene. Between the trimmed V and J ends, which lost 5 bases and 6 bases, there was a span of 21 bases. The CDR3 has 16 residues. The CDR3 protein is CASSVVFRGAWDTQYF. CDR3 DNA sequence: TGTGCCAGCAGTGTAGTCTTCCGGGGGGCATGGGATACGCAGTATTTT.

This clone showed up just a few times. The V and J genes are TRBV5-1 and TRBJ2-3; TRBD2 aligns across 9 bases. Germline V gene lookup returns CDR1 SGHRS and CDR2 YFSETQ. V lost 0 bases, J lost 8 bases, and 7 bases stayed unmatched. The CDR3 consists of 15 residues. DNA of the CDR3: TGCGCCAGCAGCTTGGGACTAGCGGAGCCAGGTACGCAGTATTTT. Its translation is CASSLGLAEPGTQYF.

J is TRBJ1-5 and V is TRBV21-1; the table names TRBD1, a call not compared with the DNA. TRBV21-1 is deemed a pseudogene. This CDR3 region has 13 residues. CDR3: CASSKGQGQPQHF. The CDR3, as DNA: TGTGCCAGCAGCAAGGGACAGGGACAGCCCCAGCATTTT.

About this clone: One junction end disagrees with the germline gene, perhaps due to a read error. CDR3 sequence (DNA): TGTGCCAGCAGCTTAAACCCCATTATCAGGGATTTT. Translated: CASSLNPIIRDF. The V and J genes are TRBV5-4 and TRBJ2-3, with D possibly matching TRBD1 (5 bases). The CDR3 is 12 residues long. CDR1 and CDR2 from the germline V gene are SGHNT and YYREEE (reference sequence). Looking up the rest from reference TRBV5-4 and TRBJ2-3 gives the full variable domain: ETGVTQSPTHLIKTRGQQVTLRCSSQSGHNTVSWYQQALGQGPQFIFQYYREEENGRGNFPPRFSGLQFPNYSSELNVNALELDDSALYLCASSLNPIIRDFGPGTRLTVL.

This clone is classed as medium-sized. V is TRBV28 and J is TRBJ1-5; D perhaps matches TRBD1 (5 bases). Trimming took 5 bases from V and 4 from J, leaving 9 bases between them. There are 13 residues in the CDR3. Per the germline V gene, CDR1 is MDHEN and CDR2 is SYDVKM. The CDR3 nucleotides are TGTGCCAGCAGTCAGGGTGGAAATCAGCCCCAGCATTTT. Translated, it gives CASSQGGNQPQHF.